One sample yielded the 24 T cell receptor beta chains listed below, sequenced in a study of blood T cell repertoires in COVID-19. Using immunoSEQ multiplex PCR, the repertoire was profiled, and TCRdb retains in-frame clones only, with some absent. The table includes around 80,000 clones, around nine tenths detected once. Sample: peripheral blood. All receptors derive from a woman older than 75 with acute or convalescent COVID-19.

This chain joins TRBV7-9 and TRBJ1-2; 8 bases agree with TRBD1. Germline CDR1 SEHNR, CDR2 FQNEAQ (reference sequence). V was pared by 3 bases and J by 4 bases, with 7 bases of the junction left unmatched. The CDR3 contains 15 residues. In DNA, the CDR3 is TGTGCCAGCAGCTTTACAGGGGGAAGCATCTATGGCTACACCTTC. It codes for CASSFTGGSIYGYTF.

The chain employs TRBV6-4 and TRBJ2-6; 8 nucleotides align to TRBD2. Per germline, CDR1 MRHNA and CDR2 SNTAGT. Unmatched junction bases numbered 4, after V lost 0 bases and J lost 15 bases. The CDR3 has 13 residues. CDR3 coding DNA: TGTGCCAGCAGTGACTCGACGGGAGGGACCCTGACTTTC. Translated: CASSDSTGGTLTF.

The chain employs TRBV6-5 and TRBJ2-3, with 8 bases matching TRBD2. Germline-derived CDR1 and CDR2 are MNHEY and SVGAGI. CDR3 length: 16 amino acids. V shed 0 bases and J 4 bases; nucleotides not matched to a gene: 6. Written as DNA, the CDR3 is TGTGCCAGCAGTTACTCTACCGGGAGGGCCCCAGATACGCAGTATTTT. It codes for CASSYSTGRAPDTQYF.

The rearrangement uses TRBV20-1 and TRBJ2-7; tentatively, D is TRBD2 (7 bases). CDR3 size: 14 residues. Germline loops: CDR1 DFQATT, CDR2 SNEGSKA (reference sequence). Trimming took 3 bases from V and 0 from J, leaving 12 bases between them. DNA for the CDR3: TGCAGTGCTAGTCGCGGGGGCCGCTCCTACGAGCAGTACTTC. Amino acids: CSASRGGRSYEQYF.

The rearrangement links TRBV7-8 to TRBJ1-1; 10 positions match TRBD1. With V trimmed by 5 bases and J by 2 bases, 2 bases remained unmatched. Germline-derived CDR1 and CDR2 are SGHVS and FQNEAQ. The length of the CDR3 is 14 residues. CDR3: CASSLTGGNTEAFF. The CDR3 coding sequence is TGTGCCAGCAGCCTGACAGGGGGCAACACTGAAGCTTTCTTT.

The chain uses TRBV27 and TRBJ2-1, with 16 bases lining up with TRBD2. The length of the CDR3 is 20 residues. In germline, CDR1 is MNHEY, CDR2 SMNVEV (reference sequence). Unmatched junction bases numbered 11, after V lost 0 bases and J lost 6 bases. For the CDR3, the DNA is TGTGCCAGCAGTTTATCCCCTGGGACTAGCGGGAGGGGAAGGGCCAATGAGCAGTTCTTC. Translation gives CASSLSPGTSGRGRANEQFF.

The CDR3 here is CASSRSDSRGNTIYF. The CDR3 DNA follows: TGTGCCAGCAGCCGCTCGGACTCGCGAGGAAACACCATATATTTT. This sequence joins TRBV7-8 and TRBJ1-3; D is ambiguous. V gave up 5 bases and J gave up 4 bases, with 15 bases separating them. The germline CDR1 and CDR2 sequences are SGHVS and FQNEAQ. This CDR3 has 15 residues.

The gene calls are TRBV27 and TRBJ2-1; 7 bases are a match to TRBD2. The germline V gene has CDR1 MNHEY and CDR2 SMNVEV (reference sequence). This CDR3 has 17 amino acids. V gave up 3 bases and J gave up 2 bases; unmatched junction bases: 10. The CDR3 region has the DNA TGTGCCAGCAGTTTTACAACACCGGGACTACCCTACAATGAGCAGTTCTTC. Protein product: CASSFTTPGLPYNEQFF.

The chain uses TRBV10-3 and TRBJ2-5; no firm D call. This CDR3 region has 13 residues. V lost 6 bases to trimming and J lost 5 bases, with 13 bases between them. The germline gives CDR1 ENHRY, CDR2 SYGVKD. The CDR3 DNA follows: TGTGCCATCAGGCCCCAGACTGGGGAGACCCAGTACTTC. Amino acids: CAIRPQTGETQYF.

This clone was seen once. The V gene is TRBV19, the J gene TRBJ2-2; D is perhaps TRBD2 (5 bases). The CDR3 is 15 residues long. Between the trimmed V and J ends, which lost 10 bases and 1 base, there was a span of 16 bases. Germline V lookup: CDR1 LNHDA, CDR2 SQIVND (reference sequence). This CDR3 is CATTGVALNTGELFF. The DNA of the CDR3 is TGTGCCACTACCGGGGTGGCGTTGAACACCGGGGAGCTGTTTTTT.

The chain is built from TRBV29-1 and TRBJ2-1; 8 nucleotides match TRBD2. Looked up from germline, CDR1 is SQVTM and CDR2 is ANQGSEA. V lost 1 base and J lost 1; bases outside the gene matches: 9. The CDR3 runs 17 residues. The CDR3 region is CSVEGLAGRKSYNEQFF. As DNA, the CDR3 is TGCAGCGTTGAAGGGCTAGCGGGTAGGAAATCCTACAATGAGCAGTTCTTC.

The genes are TRBV5-5 and TRBJ1-5; 11 bases agree with TRBD1. CDR3 length: 16 amino acids. V lost 4 bases and J lost 0; bases outside the gene matches: 3. Germline CDR1 and CDR2: SGHKS and YYEKEE (reference sequence). The DNA for the CDR3 is TGTGCCAGCAGCGTAGGGACAGGGGGTAGCAATCAGCCCCAGCATTTT. Its protein product is CASSVGTGGSNQPQHF.

This sequence joins TRBV4-3 and TRBJ2-2; D is perhaps TRBD1 (6 bases). The CDR3 loop spans 17 amino acids. The germline CDR1 and CDR2 sequences are LGHNA and YSLEER. Between the trimmed V and J ends, which lost 3 bases and 0 bases, there was a span of 14 bases. The CDR3 sequence is CASSQGPAGANTGELFF. CDR3 coding DNA: TGCGCCAGCAGCCAGGGTCCGGCAGGGGCGAACACCGGGGAGCTGTTTTTT.

CDR3 residues: CASKLGRGAVNEQFF. CDR3 bases: TGTGCCAGTAAACTCGGGCGGGGGGCTGTCAATGAGCAGTTCTTC. This sequence joins TRBV19 and TRBJ2-1; 8 nucleotides line up with TRBD2. The CDR3 loop spans 15 amino acids. CDR1 and CDR2 (germline): LNHDA, SQIVND (reference sequence). The V and J ends lost 7 bases and 6 bases, in that order; junction bases with no gene match: 11.

This clone was observed a single time. An end of the junction differs from the germline gene, which may be a read error. V usage is TRBV2 and J usage is TRBJ2-7; 7 bases are shared with TRBD1. The germline CDR1 and CDR2 sequences are SNHLY and FYNNEI. This CDR3 region has 13 residues. CDR3 bases: TGTGCCACCAGTTCGGACAGGCGATCGGAGCAGTACTTC. Translated: CATSSDRRSEQYF.

The chain combines TRBV24-1 with TRBJ2-7, with D unresolved. Trimming pared 3 bases from V and 3 bases from J, leaving 11 bases between. Germline CDR1 and CDR2: KGHDR and SFDVKD. The CDR3 has 14 amino acids. In nucleotides, the CDR3 is TGTGCCACCAGTGATCTGCCACCAGACTACGAGCAGTACTTC. As protein: CATSDLPPDYEQYF.

This sequence joins TRBV3-1 (or the pseudogene TRBV3-2) and TRBJ1-1, with a tentative D call TRBD1 (6 bases). V was clipped by 7 bases and J by 1 base, with 10 bases between them. This CDR3 spans 13 amino acids. CDR1 and CDR2 from the germline V gene are LGHDT and YNNKEL (reference sequence). Here the CDR3 DNA reads TGTGCCAGCACCGCGACAGGGAACACTGAAGCTTTCTTT. This codes for CASTATGNTEAFF.

The rearrangement links TRBV7-9 to TRBJ2-7; TRBD1 aligns across 8 bases. Germline CDR1 SEHNR, CDR2 FQNEAQ (reference sequence). V was clipped by 8 bases and J by 2 bases; unmatched bases: 5. This CDR3 region has 13 residues. The CDR3 DNA is TGTGCCAGCGGGGGACAGGATGCCTACGAGCAGTACTTC. This sequence encodes CASGGQDAYEQYF.

The CDR3 nucleotides read TGTGCCAGCAGGACTGACAGCGCCTATGGCTACACCTTC. It specifies CASRTDSAYGYTF. The chain joins TRBV6-5 to TRBJ1-2, with D possibly matching TRBD1 (5 bases). From germline, CDR1 is MNHEY and CDR2 SVGAGI. The CDR3 is made up of 13 amino acids. The V end was cut by 6 bases, the J end by 4 bases, with 12 bases between.

This CDR3 is CASSLTRLANPVELFF. CDR3 in DNA: TGCGCCAGCAGCTTAACCAGACTAGCCAATCCCGTGGAGCTGTTTTTT. The rearrangement joins TRBV4-1 to TRBJ2-2; 7 positions agree with TRBD2. In germline, CDR1 is MGHRA, CDR2 YSYEKL. The CDR3 extends over 16 amino acids. V lost 5 bases and J lost 10; bases outside the gene matches: 16.

J is TRBJ1-6 and V is TRBV10-3, with D possibly being TRBD1 (6 bases). Germline V gene data show CDR1 as ENHRY and CDR2 as SYGVKD. This CDR3 has 12 amino acids. V was pared by 8 bases and J by 10 bases, with 12 bases between. The CDR3 reads CAIASGDSPLHF. The CDR3 nucleotides are TGTGCCATCGCTTCAGGGGACTCACCCCTCCACTTT.

The chain combines TRBV5-4 with TRBJ2-6, with 12 bases that match TRBD2. J was trimmed by 2 bases and V by 5 bases; bases with no gene match: 8. Per germline, CDR1 SGHNT and CDR2 YYREEE (reference sequence). CDR3 length equals 18 residues. In nucleotides, the CDR3 is TGTGCCAGCAGTCCCACTAGCGGGAGGCCCACTGGGGCCAACGTCCTGACTTTC. This translates into CASSPTSGRPTGANVLTF.

This clone has only one observation. The chain joins TRBV6-2 or TRBV6-3 to TRBJ2-1; no clear D. Trimming removed 4 bases from V and 10 bases from J, with 11 bases in between. The CDR3 extends over 12 amino acids. The V gene's germline CDR1 is MNHEY and CDR2 SVGEGT. The CDR3 spells CASSLSRFEQFF. In nucleotides, the CDR3 is TGTGCCAGCAGTTTATCGCGGTTCGAGCAGTTCTTC.

This clone was seen once. The chain carries TRBV6-1 and TRBJ2-5; maybe TRBD2 (5 bases). Germline CDR1 and CDR2: MNHNS and SASEGT. The germline V and J ends were trimmed by 2 bases and 3 bases, with 10 bases remaining between them. The CDR3 loop spans 14 amino acids. CDR3 sequence reads: CASSEPGLEETQYF. The CDR3 DNA reads as TGTGCCAGCAGTGAACCGGGGTTGGAAGAGACCCAGTACTTC.